This T cell receptor beta chain was obtained from a study of blood T cell repertoires in COVID-19. Overall study: The study drew acute and convalescent COVID-19 samples from the United States, Italy and Spain. T cells, B-cell-depleted T cells, or PBMCs provided the cDNA or gDNA that served as material.

The data were produced by immunoSEQ multiplex PCR, yet TCRdb's version contains in-frame clones alone and is incomplete. Of around 170,000 clones listed, around 80% are singletons. This clone was found a few times. V gave up 4 bases and J gave up 4 bases; unmatched junction bases: 9. The CDR3 has 16 residues. The germline V gene has CDR1 SGHRS and CDR2 YFSETQ. The rearrangement joins TRBV5-1 to TRBJ2-7, with 12 nucleotides matching TRBD2. This receptor was taken from a man between 70 and 80 years old with active or convalescent COVID-19. Sequences were obtained from peripheral blood. For the CDR3, the DNA is TGCGCCAGCAGCCCGACACTAGCGGGGGGAAGTTACGAGCAGTACTTC. Translating gives CASSPTLAGGSYEQYF.